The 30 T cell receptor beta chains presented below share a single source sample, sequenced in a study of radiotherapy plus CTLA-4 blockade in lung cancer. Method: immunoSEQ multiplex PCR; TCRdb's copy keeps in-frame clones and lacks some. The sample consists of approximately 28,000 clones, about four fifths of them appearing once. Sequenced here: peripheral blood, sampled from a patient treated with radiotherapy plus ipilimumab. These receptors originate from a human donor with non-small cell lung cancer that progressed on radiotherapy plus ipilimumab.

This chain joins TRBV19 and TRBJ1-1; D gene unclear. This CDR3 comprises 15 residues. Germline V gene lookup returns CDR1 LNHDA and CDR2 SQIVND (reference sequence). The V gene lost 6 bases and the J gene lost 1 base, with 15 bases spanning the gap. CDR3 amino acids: CASRTQDGTNTEAFF. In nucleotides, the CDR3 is TGTGCCAGTAGAACCCAGGACGGCACGAACACTGAAGCTTTCTTT.

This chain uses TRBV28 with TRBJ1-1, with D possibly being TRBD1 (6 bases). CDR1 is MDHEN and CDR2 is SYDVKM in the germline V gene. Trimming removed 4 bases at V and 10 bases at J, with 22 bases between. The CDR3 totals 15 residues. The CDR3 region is CASSSGSAGGQGAFF. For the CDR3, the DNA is TGTGCCAGCAGTTCCGGGTCGGCCGGGGGGCAGGGAGCTTTCTTT.

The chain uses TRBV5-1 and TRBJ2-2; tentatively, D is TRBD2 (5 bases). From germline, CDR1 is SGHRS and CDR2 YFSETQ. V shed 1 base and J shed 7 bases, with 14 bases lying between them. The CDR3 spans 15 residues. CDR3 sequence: CASSLRSTSGGELFF. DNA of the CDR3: TGCGCCAGCAGCTTGAGGAGTACCAGCGGCGGGGAGCTGTTTTTT.

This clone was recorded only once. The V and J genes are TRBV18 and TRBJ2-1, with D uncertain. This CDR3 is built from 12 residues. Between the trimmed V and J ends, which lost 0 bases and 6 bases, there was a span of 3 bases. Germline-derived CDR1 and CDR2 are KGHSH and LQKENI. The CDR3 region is CASSPPGNEQFF. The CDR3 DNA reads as TGTGCCAGCTCACCACCGGGCAATGAGCAGTTCTTC.

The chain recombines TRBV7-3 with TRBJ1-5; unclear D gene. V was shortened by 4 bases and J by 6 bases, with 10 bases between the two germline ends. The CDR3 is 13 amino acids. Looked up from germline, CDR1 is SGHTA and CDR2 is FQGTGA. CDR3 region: CASSSQAGQPQHF. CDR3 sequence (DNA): TGTGCCAGCAGCTCTCAGGCCGGTCAGCCCCAGCATTTT.

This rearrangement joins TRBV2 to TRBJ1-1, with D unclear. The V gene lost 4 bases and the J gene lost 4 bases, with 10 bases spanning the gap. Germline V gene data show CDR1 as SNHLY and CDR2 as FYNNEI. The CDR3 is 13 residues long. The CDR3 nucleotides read TGTGCCAGCAGTGCCCAAACGAGCACTGAAGCTTTCTTT. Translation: CASSAQTSTEAFF.

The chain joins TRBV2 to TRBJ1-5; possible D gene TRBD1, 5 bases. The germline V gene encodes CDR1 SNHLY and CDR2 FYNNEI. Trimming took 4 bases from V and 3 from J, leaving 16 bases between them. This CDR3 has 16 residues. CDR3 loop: CASSVNRGGFNQPQHF. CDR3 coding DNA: TGTGCCAGCAGTGTAAATCGGGGGGGGTTCAATCAGCCCCAGCATTTT.

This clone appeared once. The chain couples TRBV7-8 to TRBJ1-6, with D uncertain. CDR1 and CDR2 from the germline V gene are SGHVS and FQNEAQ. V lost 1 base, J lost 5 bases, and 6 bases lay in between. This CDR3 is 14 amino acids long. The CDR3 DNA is TGTGCCAGCAGCTTAGGTCAGAATAATTCACCCCTCCACTTT. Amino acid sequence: CASSLGQNNSPLHF.

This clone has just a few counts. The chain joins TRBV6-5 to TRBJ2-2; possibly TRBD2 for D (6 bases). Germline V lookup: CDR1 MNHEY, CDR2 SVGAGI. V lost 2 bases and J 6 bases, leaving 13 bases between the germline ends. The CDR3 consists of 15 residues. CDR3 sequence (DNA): TGTGCCAGCAGTTACGGCGGGGATGGGGCCGGGGAGCTGTTTTTT. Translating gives CASSYGGDGAGELFF.

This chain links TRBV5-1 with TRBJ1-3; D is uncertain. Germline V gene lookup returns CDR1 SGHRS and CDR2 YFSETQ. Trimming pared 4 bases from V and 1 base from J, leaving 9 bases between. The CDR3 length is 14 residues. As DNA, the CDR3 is TGCGCCAGCAGCCCGAAAGGGTCTGGAAACACCATATATTTT. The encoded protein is CASSPKGSGNTIYF.

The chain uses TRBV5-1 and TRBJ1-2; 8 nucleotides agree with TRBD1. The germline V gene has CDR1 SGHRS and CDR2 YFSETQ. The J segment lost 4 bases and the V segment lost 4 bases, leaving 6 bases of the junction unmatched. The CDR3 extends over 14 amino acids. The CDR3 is CASSPDRALYGYTF. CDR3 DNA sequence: TGCGCCAGCAGCCCGGACAGGGCACTCTATGGCTACACCTTC.

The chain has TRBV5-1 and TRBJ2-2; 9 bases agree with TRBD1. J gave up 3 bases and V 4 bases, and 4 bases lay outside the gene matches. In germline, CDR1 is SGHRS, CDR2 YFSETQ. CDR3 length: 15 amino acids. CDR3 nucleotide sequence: TGCGCCAGCAGCACCCGGACAGGGGACACCGGGGAGCTGTTTTTT. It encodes CASSTRTGDTGELFF.

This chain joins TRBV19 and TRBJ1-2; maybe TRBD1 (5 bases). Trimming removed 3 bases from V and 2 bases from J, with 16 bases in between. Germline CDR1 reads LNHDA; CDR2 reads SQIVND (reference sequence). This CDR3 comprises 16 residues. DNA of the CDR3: TGTGCCAGTAGTATTGGGTACTCGGGGCCCAACTATGGCTACACCTTC. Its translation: CASSIGYSGPNYGYTF.

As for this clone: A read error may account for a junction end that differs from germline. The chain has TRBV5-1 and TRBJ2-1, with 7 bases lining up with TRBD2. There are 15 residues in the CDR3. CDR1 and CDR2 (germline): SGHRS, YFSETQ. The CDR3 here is CASSFVGAGDNGQFF. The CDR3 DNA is TGCGCCAGCAGCTTCGTTGGGGCGGGAGACAATGGGCAGTTCTTC.

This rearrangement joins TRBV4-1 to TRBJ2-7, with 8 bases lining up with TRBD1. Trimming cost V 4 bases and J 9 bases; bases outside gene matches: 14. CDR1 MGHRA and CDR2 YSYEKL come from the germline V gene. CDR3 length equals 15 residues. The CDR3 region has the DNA TGCGCCAGCAGCCTGGATGGGACAGGCCCTGGGGGGCAGTACTTC. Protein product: CASSLDGTGPGGQYF.

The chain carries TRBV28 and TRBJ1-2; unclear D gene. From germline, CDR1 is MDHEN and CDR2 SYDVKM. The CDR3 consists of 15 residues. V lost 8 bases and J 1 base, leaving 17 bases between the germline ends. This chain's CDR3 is CASHFVAAGNYGYTF. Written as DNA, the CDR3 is TGTGCCAGCCATTTCGTGGCAGCCGGTAACTATGGCTACACCTTC.

The DNA of the CDR3 is TGTGCCAGCACCCGGACAGGAGAGAACACCGGGGAGCTGTTTTTT. Translated: CASTRTGENTGELFF. The rearrangement uses TRBV6-5 and TRBJ2-2; 7 positions match TRBD1. The CDR3 extends over 15 amino acids. Germline V gene sequence: CDR1 MNHEY, CDR2 SVGAGI. Germline trimming cut 7 bases from V and 1 base from J; bases unmatched to any gene: 6.

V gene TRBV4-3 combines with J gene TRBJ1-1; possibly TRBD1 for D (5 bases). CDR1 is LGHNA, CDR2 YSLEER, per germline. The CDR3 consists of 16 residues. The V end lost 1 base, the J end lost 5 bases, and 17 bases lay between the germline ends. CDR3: CASSQVWGGESTEAFF. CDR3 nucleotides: TGCGCCAGCAGCCAAGTTTGGGGAGGGGAGTCGACTGAAGCTTTCTTT.

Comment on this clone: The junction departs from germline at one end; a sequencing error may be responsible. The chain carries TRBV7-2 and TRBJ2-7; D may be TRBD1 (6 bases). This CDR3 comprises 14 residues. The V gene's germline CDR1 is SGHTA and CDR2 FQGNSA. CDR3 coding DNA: TGTGCCAGCAGCTCCCAGGGGAGCTCCCACGAGCAGTACTTC. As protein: CASSSQGSSHEQYF.

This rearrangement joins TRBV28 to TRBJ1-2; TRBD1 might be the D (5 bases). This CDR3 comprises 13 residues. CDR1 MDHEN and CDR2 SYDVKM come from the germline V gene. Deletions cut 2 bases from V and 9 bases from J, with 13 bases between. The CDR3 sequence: CASSLEGAGSYTF. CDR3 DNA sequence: TGTGCCAGCAGTTTAGAAGGGGCGGGGAGCTACACCTTC.

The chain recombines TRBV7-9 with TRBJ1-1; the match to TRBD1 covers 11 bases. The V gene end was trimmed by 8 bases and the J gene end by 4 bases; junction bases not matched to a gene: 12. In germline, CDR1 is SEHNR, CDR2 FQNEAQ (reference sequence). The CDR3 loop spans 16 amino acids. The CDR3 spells CASRWGTGGPGTEAFF. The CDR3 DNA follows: TGTGCCAGCCGATGGGGGACAGGGGGGCCTGGCACTGAAGCTTTCTTT.

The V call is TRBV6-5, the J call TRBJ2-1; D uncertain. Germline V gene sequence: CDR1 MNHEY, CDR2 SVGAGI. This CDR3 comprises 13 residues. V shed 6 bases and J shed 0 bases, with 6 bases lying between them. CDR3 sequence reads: CASSTSSYNEQFF. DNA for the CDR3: TGTGCCAGCAGCACCAGCTCCTACAATGAGCAGTTCTTC.

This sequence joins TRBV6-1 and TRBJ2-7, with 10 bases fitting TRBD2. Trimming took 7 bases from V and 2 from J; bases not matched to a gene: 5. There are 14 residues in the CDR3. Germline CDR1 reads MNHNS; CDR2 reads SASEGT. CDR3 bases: TGTGCCAGCAAGCGGGAGGGATCAACCTACGAGCAGTACTTC. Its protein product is CASKREGSTYEQYF.

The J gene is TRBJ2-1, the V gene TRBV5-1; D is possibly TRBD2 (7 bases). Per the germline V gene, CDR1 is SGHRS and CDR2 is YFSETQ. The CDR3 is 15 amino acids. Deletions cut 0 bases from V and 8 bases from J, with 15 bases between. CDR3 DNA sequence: TGCGCCAGCAGCTTGGATGGCGGGGGCCGCGATGAGCAGTTCTTC. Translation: CASSLDGGGRDEQFF.

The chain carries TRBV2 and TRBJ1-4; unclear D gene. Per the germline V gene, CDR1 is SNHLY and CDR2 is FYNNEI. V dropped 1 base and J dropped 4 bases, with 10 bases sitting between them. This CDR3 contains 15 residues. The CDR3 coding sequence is TGTGCCAGCAGTGAAGTGGGCGGAAATAATGAAAAACTGTTTTTT. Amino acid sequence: CASSEVGGNNEKLFF.

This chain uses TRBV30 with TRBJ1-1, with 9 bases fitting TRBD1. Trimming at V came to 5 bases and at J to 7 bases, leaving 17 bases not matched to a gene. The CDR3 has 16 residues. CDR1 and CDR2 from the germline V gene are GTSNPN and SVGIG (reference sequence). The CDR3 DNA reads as TGTGCCTGGCACCCCCCCTATCGGGACAGGGACTTTGAAGCTTTCTTT. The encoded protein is CAWHPPYRDRDFEAFF.

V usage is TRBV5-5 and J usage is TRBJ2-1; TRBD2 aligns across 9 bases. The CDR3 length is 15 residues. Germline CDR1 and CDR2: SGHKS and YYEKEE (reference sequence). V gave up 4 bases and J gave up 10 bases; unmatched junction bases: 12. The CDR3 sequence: CASSKRLAEIPEQFF. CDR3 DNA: TGTGCCAGCAGCAAACGACTAGCGGAAATCCCAGAGCAGTTCTTC.

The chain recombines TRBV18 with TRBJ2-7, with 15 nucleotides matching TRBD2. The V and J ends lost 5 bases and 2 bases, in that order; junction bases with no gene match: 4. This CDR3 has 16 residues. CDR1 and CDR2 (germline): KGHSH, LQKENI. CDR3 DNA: TGTGCCAGCTCAACCGGGACTAGCGGGGGGACCTACGAGCAGTACTTC. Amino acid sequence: CASSTGTSGGTYEQYF. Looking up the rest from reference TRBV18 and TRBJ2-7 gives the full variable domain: NAGVMQNPRHLVRRRGQEARLRCSPMKGHSHVYWYRQLPEEGLKFMVYLQKENIIDESGMPKERFSAEFPKEGPSILRIQQVVRGDSAAYFCASSTGTSGGTYEQYFGPGTRLTVT.

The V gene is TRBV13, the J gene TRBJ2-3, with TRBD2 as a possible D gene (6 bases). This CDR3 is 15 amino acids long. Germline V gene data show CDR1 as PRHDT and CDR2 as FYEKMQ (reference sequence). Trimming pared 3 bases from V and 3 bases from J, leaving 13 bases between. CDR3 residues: CASSFGAGLTDTQYF. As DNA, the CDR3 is TGTGCCAGCAGCTTCGGAGCGGGCCTGACAGATACGCAGTATTTT. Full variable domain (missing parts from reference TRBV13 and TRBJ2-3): AAGVIQSPRHLIKEKRETATLKCYPIPRHDTVYWYQQGPGQDPQFLISFYEKMQSDKGSIPDRFSAQQFSDYHSELNMSSLELGDSALYFCASSFGAGLTDTQYFGPGTRLTVL.

As DNA, the CDR3 is TGCGCCAGCAGTCAACGGGGGGGGTTTTCTGGCAATGAGCAGTTCTTC. It encodes CASSQRGGFSGNEQFF. J is TRBJ2-1 and V is TRBV23-1, with 8 positions matching TRBD2. TRBV23-1 is an ORF, with its function uncertain. This CDR3 has 16 residues. The junction had 9 bases not matched to a gene; V was cut back by 2 bases and J by 6 bases.